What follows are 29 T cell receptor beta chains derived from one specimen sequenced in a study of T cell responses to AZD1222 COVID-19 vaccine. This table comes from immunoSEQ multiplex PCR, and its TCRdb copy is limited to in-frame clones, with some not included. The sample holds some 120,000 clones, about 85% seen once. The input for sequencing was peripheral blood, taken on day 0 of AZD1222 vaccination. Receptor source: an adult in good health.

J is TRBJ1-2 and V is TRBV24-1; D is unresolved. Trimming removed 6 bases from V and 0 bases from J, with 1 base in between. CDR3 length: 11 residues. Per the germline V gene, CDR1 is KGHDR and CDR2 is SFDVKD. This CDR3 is CATSSNYGYTF. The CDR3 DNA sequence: TGTGCCACCAGTTCTAACTATGGCTACACCTTC.

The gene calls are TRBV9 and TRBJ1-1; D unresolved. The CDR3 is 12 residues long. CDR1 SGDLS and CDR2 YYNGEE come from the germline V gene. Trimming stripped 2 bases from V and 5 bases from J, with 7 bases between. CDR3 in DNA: TGTGCCAGCAGCGTGGTTGGGACTGAAGCTTTCTTT. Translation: CASSVVGTEAFF.

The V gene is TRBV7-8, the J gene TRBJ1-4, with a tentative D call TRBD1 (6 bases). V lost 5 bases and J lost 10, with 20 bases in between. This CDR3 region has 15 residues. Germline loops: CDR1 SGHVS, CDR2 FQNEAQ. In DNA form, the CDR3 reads TGTGCCAGCAGCCCCTTAAGTACAGGGCTGGTAAAACTGTTTTTT. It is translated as CASSPLSTGLVKLFF. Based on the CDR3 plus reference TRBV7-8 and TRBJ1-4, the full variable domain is GAGVSQSPRYKVAKRGQDVALRCDPISGHVSLFWYQQALGQGPEFLTYFQNEAQLDKSGLPSDRFFAERPEGSVSTLKIQRTQQEDSAVYLCASSPLSTGLVKLFFGSGTQLSVL.

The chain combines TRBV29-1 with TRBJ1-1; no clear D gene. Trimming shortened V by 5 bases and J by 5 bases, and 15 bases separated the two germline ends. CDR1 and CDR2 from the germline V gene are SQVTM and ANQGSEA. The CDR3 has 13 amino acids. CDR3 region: CSVRDPKGTEAFF. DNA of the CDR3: TGCAGCGTTCGAGACCCCAAGGGAACTGAAGCTTTCTTT.

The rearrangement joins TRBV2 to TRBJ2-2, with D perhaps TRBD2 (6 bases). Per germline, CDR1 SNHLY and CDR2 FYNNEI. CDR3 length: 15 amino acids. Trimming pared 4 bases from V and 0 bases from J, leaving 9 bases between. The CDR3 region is CASSVGGANTGELFF. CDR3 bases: TGTGCCAGCAGTGTCGGCGGGGCGAACACCGGGGAGCTGTTTTTT. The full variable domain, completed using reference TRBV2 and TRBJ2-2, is EPEVTQTPSHQVTQMGQEVILRCVPISNHLYFYWYRQILGQKVEFLVSFYNNEISEKSEIFDDQFSVERPDGSNFTLKIRSTKLEDSAMYFCASSVGGANTGELFFGEGSRLTVL.

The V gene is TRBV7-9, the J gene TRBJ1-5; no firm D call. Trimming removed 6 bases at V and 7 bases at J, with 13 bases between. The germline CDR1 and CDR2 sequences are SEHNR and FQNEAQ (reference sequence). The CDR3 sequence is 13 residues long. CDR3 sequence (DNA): TGTGCCAGCAGTTCCGACCCAGGACAGCCCCAGCATTTT. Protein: CASSSDPGQPQHF. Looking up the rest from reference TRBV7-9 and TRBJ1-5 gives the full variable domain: DTGVSQNPRHKITKRGQNVTFRCDPISEHNRLYWYRQTLGQGPEFLTYFQNEAQLEKSRLLSDRFSAERPKGSFSTLEIQRTEQGDSAMYLCASSSDPGQPQHFGDGTRLSIL.

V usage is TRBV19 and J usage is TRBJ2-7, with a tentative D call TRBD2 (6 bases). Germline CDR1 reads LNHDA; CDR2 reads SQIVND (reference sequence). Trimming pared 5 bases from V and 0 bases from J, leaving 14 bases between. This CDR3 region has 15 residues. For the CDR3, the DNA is TGTGCCAGTAGTCGGGACTCCGGGGGCTCCTACGAGCAGTACTTC. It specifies CASSRDSGGSYEQYF.

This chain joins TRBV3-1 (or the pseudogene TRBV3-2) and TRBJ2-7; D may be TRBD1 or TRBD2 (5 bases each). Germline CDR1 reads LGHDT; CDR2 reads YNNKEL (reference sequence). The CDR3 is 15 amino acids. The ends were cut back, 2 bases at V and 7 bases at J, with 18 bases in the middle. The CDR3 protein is CASSQPRQGRGEQYF. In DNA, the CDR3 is TGTGCCAGCAGCCAACCCCGCCAGGGCCGAGGGGAGCAGTACTTC.

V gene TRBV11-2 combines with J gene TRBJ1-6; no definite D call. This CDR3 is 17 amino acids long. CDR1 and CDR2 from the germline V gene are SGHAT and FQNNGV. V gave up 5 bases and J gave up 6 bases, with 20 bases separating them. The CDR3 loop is CASSPPGGGLSNSPLHF. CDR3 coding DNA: TGTGCCAGCAGCCCGCCTGGCGGAGGCTTGTCTAATTCACCCCTCCACTTT.

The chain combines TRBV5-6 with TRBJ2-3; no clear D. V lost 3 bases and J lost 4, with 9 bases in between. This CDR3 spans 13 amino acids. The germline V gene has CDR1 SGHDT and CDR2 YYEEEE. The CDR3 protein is CASSSAAPDTQYF. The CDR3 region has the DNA TGTGCCAGCAGCTCCGCCGCACCAGATACGCAGTATTTT.

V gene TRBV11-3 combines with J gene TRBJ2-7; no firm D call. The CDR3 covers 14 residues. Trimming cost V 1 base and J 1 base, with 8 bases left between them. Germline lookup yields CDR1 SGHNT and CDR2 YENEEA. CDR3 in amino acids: CASSLVAVSYEQYF. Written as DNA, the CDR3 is TGTGCCAGCAGCTTAGTTGCGGTGTCCTACGAGCAGTACTTC. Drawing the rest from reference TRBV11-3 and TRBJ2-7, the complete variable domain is EAGVVQSPRYKIIEKKQPVAFWCNPISGHNTLYWYLQNLGQGPELLIRYENEEAVDDSQLPKDRFSAERLKGVDSTLKIQPAELGDSAVYLCASSLVAVSYEQYFGPGTRLTVT.

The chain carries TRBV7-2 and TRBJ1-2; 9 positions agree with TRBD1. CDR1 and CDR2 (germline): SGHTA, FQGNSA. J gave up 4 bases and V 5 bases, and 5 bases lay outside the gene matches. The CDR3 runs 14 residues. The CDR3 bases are TGTGCCAGCAGCATAACAGGGGGCGGCTATGGCTACACCTTC. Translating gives CASSITGGGYGYTF. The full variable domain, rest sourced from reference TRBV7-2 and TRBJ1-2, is GAGVSQSPSNKVTEKGKDVELRCDPISGHTALYWYRQSLGQGLEFLIYFQGNSAPDKSGLPSDRFSAERTGGSVSTLTIQRTQQEDSAVYLCASSITGGGYGYTFGSGTRLTVV.

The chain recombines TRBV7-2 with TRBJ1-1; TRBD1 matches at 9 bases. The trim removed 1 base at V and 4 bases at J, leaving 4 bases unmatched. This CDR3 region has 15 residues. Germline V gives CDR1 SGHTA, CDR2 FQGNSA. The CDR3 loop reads CASSLDRGRATEAFF. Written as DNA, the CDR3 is TGTGCCAGCAGCTTAGACAGGGGGCGCGCCACTGAAGCTTTCTTT.

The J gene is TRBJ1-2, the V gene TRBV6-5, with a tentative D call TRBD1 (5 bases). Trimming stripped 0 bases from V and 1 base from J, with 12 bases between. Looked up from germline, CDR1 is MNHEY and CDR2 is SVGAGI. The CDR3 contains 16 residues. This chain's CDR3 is CASSYSQQAVNYGYTF. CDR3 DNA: TGTGCCAGCAGTTACTCTCAACAGGCAGTTAACTATGGCTACACCTTC.

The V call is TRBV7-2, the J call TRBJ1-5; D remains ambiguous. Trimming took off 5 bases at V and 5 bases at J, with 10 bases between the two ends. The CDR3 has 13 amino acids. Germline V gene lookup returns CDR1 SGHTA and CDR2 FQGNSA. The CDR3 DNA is TGTGCCAGCAGCGGTGATTGGGATCAGCCCCAGCATTTT. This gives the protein CASSGDWDQPQHF.

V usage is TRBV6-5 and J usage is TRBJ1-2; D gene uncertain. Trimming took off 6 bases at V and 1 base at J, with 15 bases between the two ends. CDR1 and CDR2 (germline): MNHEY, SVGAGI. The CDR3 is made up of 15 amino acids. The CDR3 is CASSPAGRLNYGYTF. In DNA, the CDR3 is TGTGCCAGCAGCCCAGCGGGCAGGCTTAACTATGGCTACACCTTC.

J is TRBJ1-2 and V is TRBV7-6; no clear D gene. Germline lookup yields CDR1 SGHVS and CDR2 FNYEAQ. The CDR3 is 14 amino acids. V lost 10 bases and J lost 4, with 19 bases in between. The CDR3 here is CATIPAGKGYGYTF. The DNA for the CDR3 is TGTGCCACCATCCCCGCCGGAAAGGGCTATGGCTACACCTTC. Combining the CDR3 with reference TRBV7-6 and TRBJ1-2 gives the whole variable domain GAGVSQSPRYKVTKRGQDVALRCDPISGHVSLYWYRQALGQGPEFLTYFNYEAQQDKSGLPNDRFSAERPEGSISTLTIQRTEQRDSAMYRCATIPAGKGYGYTFGSGTRLTVV.

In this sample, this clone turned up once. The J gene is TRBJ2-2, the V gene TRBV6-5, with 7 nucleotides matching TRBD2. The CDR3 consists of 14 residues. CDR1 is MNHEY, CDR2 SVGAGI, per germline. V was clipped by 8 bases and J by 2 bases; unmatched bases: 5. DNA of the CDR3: TGTGCCAGCCGGGGGGATGTCAACACCGGGGAGCTGTTTTTT. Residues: CASRGDVNTGELFF.

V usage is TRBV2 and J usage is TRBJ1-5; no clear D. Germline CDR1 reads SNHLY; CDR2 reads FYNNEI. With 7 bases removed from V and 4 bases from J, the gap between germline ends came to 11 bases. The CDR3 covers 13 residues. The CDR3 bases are TGTGCCAGCACCATGGGGATTAATCAGCCCCAGCATTTT. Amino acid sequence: CASTMGINQPQHF.

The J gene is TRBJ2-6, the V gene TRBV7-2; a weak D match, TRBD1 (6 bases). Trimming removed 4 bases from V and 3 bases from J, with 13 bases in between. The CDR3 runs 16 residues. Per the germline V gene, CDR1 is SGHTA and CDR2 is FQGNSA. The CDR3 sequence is CASSSVGGFGANVLTF. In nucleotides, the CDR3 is TGTGCCAGCAGCTCGGTAGGGGGATTTGGGGCCAACGTCCTGACTTTC.

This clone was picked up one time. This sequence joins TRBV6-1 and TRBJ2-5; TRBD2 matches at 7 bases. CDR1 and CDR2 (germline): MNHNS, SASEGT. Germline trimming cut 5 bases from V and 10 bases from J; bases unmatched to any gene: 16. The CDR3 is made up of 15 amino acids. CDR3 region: CASSFSGGGSSDQYF. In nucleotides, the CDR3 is TGTGCCAGCAGTTTTTCGGGCGGGGGTTCAAGTGACCAGTACTTC.

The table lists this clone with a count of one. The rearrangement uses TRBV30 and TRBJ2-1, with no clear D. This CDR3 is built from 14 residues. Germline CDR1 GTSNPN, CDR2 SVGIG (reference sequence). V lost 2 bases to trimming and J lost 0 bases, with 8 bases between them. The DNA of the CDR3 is TGTGCCTGGAGTAGGGCGGCCTCCTACAATGAGCAGTTCTTC. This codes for CAWSRAASYNEQFF.

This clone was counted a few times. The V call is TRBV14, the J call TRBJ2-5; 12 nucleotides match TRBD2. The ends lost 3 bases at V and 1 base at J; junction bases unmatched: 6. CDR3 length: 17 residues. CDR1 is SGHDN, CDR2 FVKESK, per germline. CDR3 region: CASSHLLAGGLQETQYF. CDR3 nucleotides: TGTGCCAGCAGCCACCTTCTAGCGGGAGGGCTCCAAGAGACCCAGTACTTC.

In nucleotides, the CDR3 is TGTGCCAGCAGTTACTCAGGCGCCGCTAACTATGGCTACACCTTC. It is translated as CASSYSGAANYGYTF. The chain recombines TRBV6-5 with TRBJ1-2, with unresolved D. This CDR3 spans 15 amino acids. V lost 0 bases, J lost 0 bases, and 8 bases lay in between. CDR1 and CDR2 (germline): MNHEY, SVGAGI.

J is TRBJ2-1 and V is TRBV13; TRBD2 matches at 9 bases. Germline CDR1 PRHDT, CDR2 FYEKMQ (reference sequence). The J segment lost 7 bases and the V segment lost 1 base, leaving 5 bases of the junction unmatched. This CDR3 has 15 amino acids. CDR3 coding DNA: TGTGCCAGCAGCTTAGATCTAGCGGGATTGAATGAGCAGTTCTTC. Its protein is CASSLDLAGLNEQFF.

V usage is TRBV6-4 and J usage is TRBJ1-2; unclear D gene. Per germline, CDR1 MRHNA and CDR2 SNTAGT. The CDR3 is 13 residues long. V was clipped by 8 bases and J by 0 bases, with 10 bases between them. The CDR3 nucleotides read TGTGCCAGCCTCCGGAACTCTAACTATGGCTACACCTTC. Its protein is CASLRNSNYGYTF.

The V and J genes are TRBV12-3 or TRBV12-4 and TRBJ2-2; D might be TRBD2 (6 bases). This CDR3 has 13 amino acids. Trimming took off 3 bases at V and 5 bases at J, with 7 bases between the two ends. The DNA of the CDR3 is TGTGCCAGCAGTTTCGGGGGAACCGGGGAGCTGTTTTTT. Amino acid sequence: CASSFGGTGELFF.

The CDR3 region has the DNA TGTGCCAGCAGTTACTCGGCTAGCGGGGACGAGACCCAGTACTTC. Translation gives CASSYSASGDETQYF. The V call is TRBV6-2 or TRBV6-3, the J call TRBJ2-5; TRBD2 aligns across 9 bases. V shed 0 bases, J shed 5 bases, and the junction held 4 bases outside the gene matches. Germline loops: CDR1 MNHEY, CDR2 SVGEGT. This CDR3 comprises 15 residues.

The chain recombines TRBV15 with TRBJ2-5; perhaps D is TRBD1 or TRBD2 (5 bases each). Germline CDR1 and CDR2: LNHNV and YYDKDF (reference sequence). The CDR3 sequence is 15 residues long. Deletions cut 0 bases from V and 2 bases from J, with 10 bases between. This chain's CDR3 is CATSRDLGPQETQYF. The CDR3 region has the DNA TGTGCCACCAGCAGAGATCTGGGACCGCAAGAGACCCAGTACTTC.